This TCR beta chain was documented in a study of vaccination and CD4 T cells after COVID-19. Study-level information: Between diagnosis and the drawing of post-COVID samples lay a median approximately 95 days (range 35 to 161). For control cultures, the treatment was a CEFX pool, an HIV-1 Nef pool, or no peptide.

As for this clonotype: The antigen remains unidentified.

Germline V gene lookup returns CDR1 WNHNN and CDR2 SYGVQD (reference sequence). V shed 1 base and J 12 bases; nucleotides not matched to a gene: 9. The CDR3 length is 13 residues. The Oncomine TCR Beta short-read assay generated sequence data from the DNA of cultured CD4+ T cells. From cultured CD4+ T cells, genomic DNA was extracted. One entry per CDR3 protein results from TCRdb running MiXCR on the PCR reads. The sample includes about 18,000 distinct CDR3 sequences, roughly 77% of them seen just once. Treatment of the sample: approximately nine-day PBMC culture with coronavirus spike peptide pools or control peptides (ViraFEST assay). A half-volume replacement of the medium with fresh IL-2 medium was performed on days 3 and 7.

The sample was CD4+ T cells from blood, cultured in vitro. This chain joins TRBV10-1 and TRBJ2-7; TRBD2 matches 7 bases. This receptor was obtained from a human donor who had recovered from COVID-19. The CDR3 coding sequence is TGCGCCAGCAGTGAGTGGGGCGGGGGTCCTCCGTACTTC. Its protein is CASSEWGGGPPYF.